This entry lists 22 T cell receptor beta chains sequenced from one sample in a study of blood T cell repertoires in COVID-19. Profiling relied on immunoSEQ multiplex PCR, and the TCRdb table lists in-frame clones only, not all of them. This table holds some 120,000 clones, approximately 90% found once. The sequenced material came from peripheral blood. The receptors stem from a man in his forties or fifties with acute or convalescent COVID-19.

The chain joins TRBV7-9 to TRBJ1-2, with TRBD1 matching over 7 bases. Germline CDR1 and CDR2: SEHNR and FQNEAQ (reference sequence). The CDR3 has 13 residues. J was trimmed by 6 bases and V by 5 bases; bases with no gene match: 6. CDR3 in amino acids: CASSPQGLDGYTF. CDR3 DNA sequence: TGTGCCAGCAGCCCACAGGGGCTCGATGGCTACACCTTC.

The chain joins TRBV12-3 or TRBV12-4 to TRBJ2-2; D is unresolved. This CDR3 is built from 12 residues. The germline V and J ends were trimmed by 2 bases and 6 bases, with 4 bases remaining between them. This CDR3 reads CASSLLPGELFF. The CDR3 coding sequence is TGTGCCAGCAGTTTACTCCCCGGGGAGCTGTTTTTT.

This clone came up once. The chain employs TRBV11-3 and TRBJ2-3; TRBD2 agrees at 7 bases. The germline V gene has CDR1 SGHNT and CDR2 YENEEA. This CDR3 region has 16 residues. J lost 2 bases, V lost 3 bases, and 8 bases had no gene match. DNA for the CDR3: TGTGCCAGCAGCTTTCCATCTACTAGCGACACAGATACGCAGTATTTT. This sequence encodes CASSFPSTSDTDTQYF.

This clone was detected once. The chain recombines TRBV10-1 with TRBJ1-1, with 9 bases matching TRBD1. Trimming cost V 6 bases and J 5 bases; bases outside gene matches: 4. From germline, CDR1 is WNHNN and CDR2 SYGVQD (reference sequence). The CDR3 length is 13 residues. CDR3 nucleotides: TGCGCCAGCAGGGACAGGGGTAAGACTGAAGCTTTCTTT. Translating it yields CASRDRGKTEAFF.

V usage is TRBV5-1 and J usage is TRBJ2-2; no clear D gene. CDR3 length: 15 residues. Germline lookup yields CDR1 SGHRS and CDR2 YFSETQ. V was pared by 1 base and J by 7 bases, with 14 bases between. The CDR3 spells CASSLIGGESGELFF. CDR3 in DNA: TGCGCCAGCAGCTTGATTGGTGGAGAAAGCGGGGAGCTGTTTTTT.

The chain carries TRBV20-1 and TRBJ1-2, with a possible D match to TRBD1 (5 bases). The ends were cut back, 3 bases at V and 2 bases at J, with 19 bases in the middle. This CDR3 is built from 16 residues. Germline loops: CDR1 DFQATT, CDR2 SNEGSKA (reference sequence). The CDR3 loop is CSASYLGDGHNYGYTF. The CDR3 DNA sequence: TGCAGTGCTAGTTATTTGGGCGACGGACACAACTATGGCTACACCTTC.

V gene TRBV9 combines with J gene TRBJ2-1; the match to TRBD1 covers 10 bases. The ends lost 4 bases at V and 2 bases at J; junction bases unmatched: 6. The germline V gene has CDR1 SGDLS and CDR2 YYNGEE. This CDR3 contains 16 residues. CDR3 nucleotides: TGTGCCAGCAGCTCAGAAGACAGGGGGCCCTACAATGAGCAGTTCTTC. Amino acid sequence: CASSSEDRGPYNEQFF.

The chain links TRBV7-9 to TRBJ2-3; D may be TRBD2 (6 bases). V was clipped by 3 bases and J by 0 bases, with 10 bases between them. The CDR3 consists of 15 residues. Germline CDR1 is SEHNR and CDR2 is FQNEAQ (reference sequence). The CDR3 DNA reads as TGTGCCAGCAGCTTTGGGGACTCTAGCACAGATACGCAGTATTTT. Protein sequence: CASSFGDSSTDTQYF.

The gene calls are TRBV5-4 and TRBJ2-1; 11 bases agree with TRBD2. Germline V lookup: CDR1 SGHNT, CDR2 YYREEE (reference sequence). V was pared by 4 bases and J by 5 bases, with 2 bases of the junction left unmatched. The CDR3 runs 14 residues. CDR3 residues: CASSPGLADNEQFF. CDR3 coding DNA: TGTGCCAGCAGCCCGGGACTAGCGGACAATGAGCAGTTCTTC.

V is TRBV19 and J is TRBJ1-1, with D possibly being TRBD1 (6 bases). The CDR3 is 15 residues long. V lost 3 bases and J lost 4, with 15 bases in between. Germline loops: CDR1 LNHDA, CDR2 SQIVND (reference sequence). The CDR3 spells CASSILSGAGTEAFF. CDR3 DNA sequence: TGTGCCAGTAGTATCTTGTCAGGGGCGGGCACTGAAGCTTTCTTT.

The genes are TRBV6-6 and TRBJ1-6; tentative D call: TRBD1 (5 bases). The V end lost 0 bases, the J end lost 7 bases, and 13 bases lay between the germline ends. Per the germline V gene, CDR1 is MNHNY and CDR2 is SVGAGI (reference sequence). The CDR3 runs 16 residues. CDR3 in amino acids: CASSYSGTGGNSPLHF. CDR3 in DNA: TGTGCCAGCAGTTACTCCGGGACGGGGGGGAATTCACCCCTCCACTTT.

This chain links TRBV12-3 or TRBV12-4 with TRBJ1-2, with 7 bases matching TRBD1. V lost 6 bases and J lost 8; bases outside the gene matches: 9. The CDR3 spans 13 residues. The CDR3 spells CASSSTGAGGYTF. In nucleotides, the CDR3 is TGTGCCAGCAGCTCCACAGGGGCTGGCGGCTACACCTTC.

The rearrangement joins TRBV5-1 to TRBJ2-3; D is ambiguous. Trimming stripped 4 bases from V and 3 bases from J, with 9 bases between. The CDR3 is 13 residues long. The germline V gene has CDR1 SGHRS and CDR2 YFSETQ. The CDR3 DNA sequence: TGCGCCAGCAGCACGGGTGGGACAGATACGCAGTATTTT. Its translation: CASSTGGTDTQYF.

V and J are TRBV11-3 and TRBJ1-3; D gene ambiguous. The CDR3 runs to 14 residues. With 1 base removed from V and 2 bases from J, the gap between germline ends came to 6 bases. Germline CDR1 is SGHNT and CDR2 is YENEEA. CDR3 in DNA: TGTGCCAGCAGCTTAGGAGGAGCTGGAAACACCATATATTTT. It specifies CASSLGGAGNTIYF. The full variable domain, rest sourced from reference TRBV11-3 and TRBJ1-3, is EAGVVQSPRYKIIEKKQPVAFWCNPISGHNTLYWYLQNLGQGPELLIRYENEEAVDDSQLPKDRFSAERLKGVDSTLKIQPAELGDSAVYLCASSLGGAGNTIYFGEGSWLTVV.

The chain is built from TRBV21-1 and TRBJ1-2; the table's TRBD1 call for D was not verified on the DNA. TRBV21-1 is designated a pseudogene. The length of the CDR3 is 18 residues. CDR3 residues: CASSRGGRGLNGAHGYTF. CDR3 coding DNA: TGTGCCAGCAGCCGAGGGGGTAGAGGTCTAAACGGGGCCCATGGCTACACCTTC.

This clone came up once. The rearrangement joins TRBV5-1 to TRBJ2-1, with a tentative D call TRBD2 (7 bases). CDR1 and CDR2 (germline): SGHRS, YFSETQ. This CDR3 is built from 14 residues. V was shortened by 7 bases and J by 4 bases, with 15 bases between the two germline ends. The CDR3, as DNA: TGCGCCAGCGGGTCGGGGGGCTTATACAATGAGCAGTTCTTC. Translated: CASGSGGLYNEQFF.

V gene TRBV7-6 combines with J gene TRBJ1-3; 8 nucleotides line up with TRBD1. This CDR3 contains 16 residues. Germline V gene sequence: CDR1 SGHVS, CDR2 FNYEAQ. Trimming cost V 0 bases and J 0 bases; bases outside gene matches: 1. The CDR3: CASSLAGQVSGNTIYF. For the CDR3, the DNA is TGTGCCAGCAGCTTAGCGGGACAGGTCTCTGGAAACACCATATATTTT.

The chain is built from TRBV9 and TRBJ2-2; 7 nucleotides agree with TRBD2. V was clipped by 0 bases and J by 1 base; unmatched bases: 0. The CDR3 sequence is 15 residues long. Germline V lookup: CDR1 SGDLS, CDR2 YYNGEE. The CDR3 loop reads CASSVAGGNTGELFF. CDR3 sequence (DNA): TGTGCCAGCAGCGTAGCGGGAGGGAACACCGGGGAGCTGTTTTTT. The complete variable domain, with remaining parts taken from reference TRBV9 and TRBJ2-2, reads DSGVTQTPKHLITATGQRVTLRCSPRSGDLSVYWYQQSLDQGLQFLIQYYNGEERAKGNILERFSAQQFPDLHSELNLSSLELGDSALYFCASSVAGGNTGELFFGEGSRLTVL.

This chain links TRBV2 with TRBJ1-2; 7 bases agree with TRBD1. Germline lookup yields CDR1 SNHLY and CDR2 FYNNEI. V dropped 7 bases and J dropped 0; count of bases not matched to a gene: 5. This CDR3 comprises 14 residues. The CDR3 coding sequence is TGTGCCAGCAATCGGGACAGTGCTAACTATGGCTACACCTTC. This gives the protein CASNRDSANYGYTF. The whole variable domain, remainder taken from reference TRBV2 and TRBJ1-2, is EPEVTQTPSHQVTQMGQEVILRCVPISNHLYFYWYRQILGQKVEFLVSFYNNEISEKSEIFDDQFSVERPDGSNFTLKIRSTKLEDSAMYFCASNRDSANYGYTFGSGTRLTVV.

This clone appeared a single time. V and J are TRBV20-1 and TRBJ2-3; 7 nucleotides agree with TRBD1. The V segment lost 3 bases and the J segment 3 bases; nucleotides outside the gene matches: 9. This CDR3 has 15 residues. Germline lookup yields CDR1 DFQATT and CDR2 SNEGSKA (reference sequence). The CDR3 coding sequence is TGCAGTGCTAGTGTAGACAGGGAACGGACAGATACGCAGTATTTT. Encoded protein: CSASVDRERTDTQYF.

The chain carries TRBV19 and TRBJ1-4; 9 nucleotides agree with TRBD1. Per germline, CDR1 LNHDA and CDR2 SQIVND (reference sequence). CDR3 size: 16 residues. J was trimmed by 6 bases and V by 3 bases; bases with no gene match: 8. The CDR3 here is CASSMLSGTGYEKLFF. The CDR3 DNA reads TGTGCCAGTAGTATGCTATCCGGGACAGGGTATGAAAAACTGTTTTTT. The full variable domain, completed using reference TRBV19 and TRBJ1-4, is DGGITQSPKYLFRKEGQNVTLSCEQNLNHDAMYWYRQDPGQGLRLIYYSQIVNDFQKGDIAEGYSVSREKKESFPLTVTSAQKNPTAFYLCASSMLSGTGYEKLFFGSGTQLSVL.

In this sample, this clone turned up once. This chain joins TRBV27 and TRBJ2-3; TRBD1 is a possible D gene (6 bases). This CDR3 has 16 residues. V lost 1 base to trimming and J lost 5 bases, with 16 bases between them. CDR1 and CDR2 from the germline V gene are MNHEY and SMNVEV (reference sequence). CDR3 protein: CASSLLGAGSIDTQYF. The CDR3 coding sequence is TGTGCCAGCAGTTTATTGGGGGCAGGGAGTATAGATACGCAGTATTTT.